These 3 T cell receptor beta chains came from one sample sequenced in a study of T cell responses to AZD1222 COVID-19 vaccine. The data were produced by immunoSEQ multiplex PCR, yet TCRdb's version contains in-frame clones alone and is incomplete. The repertoire holds approximately 120,000 clones, around 85% seen once, with roughly 4.4% in the top ten. This specimen consisted of peripheral blood, obtained 28 days after the second AZD1222 dose. The receptors derive from an adult who received the AZD1222 COVID-19 vaccine.

The rearrangement links TRBV20-1 to TRBJ2-3; D uncertain. Germline V gives CDR1 DFQATT, CDR2 SNEGSKA (reference sequence). CDR3 length: 16 amino acids. The ends were cut back, 3 bases at V and 6 bases at J, with 22 bases in the middle. The CDR3, as DNA: TGCAGTGCTAGTTCTCTTGGCGCCCTCTCTCCGGATACGCAGTATTTT. It is translated as CSASSLGALSPDTQYF.

This clone was seen a handful of times. V gene TRBV5-6 combines with J gene TRBJ2-7; the D gene is possibly TRBD1 (5 bases). Germline V lookup: CDR1 SGHDT, CDR2 YYEEEE. Trimming removed 4 bases from V and 3 bases from J, with 8 bases in between. The CDR3 consists of 12 residues. The CDR3: CASSRDSYEQYF. CDR3 bases: TGTGCCAGCAGCCGAGACAGCTACGAGCAGTACTTC.

The CDR3 region is CASSYSMIDQPQHF. CDR3 coding DNA: TGTGCCAGCAGTTACTCTATGATTGATCAGCCCCAGCATTTT. The rearrangement joins TRBV6-5 to TRBJ1-5; no firm D call. Germline V lookup: CDR1 MNHEY, CDR2 SVGAGI. The CDR3 spans 14 residues. Trimming shortened V by 0 bases and J by 5 bases, and 8 bases separated the two germline ends.